The 28 T cell receptor beta chains below all came from one sample that was sequenced in a study of cytomegalovirus exposure and HLA in healthy donors. Primers: 60 Vbeta forward and 13 Jbeta reverse. Clones were sequenced by immunoSEQ multiplex PCR, and TCRdb holds only the in-frame ones, with some missing. Of fewer than 250,000 clones in the sample, over 70% were seen once. Material for sequencing was PBMCs. The receptor source for this set is a man between 25 and 39 years old in good health and CMV-seronegative.

V usage is TRBV13 and J usage is TRBJ2-3, with 11 nucleotides matching TRBD1. The V gene's germline CDR1 is PRHDT and CDR2 FYEKMQ (reference sequence). This CDR3 is built from 15 residues. The junction had 2 bases not matched to a gene; V was cut back by 2 bases and J by 4 bases. The DNA for the CDR3 is TGTGCCAGCAGCTTATCGGGACAGGGGGCAGATACGCAGTATTTT. Translation: CASSLSGQGADTQYF.

The V gene is TRBV18, the J gene TRBJ2-2; 9 positions match TRBD1. CDR1 and CDR2 (germline): KGHSH, LQKENI. The V segment lost 4 bases and the J segment 6 bases; nucleotides outside the gene matches: 6. CDR3 length: 15 amino acids. The CDR3 here is CASSQQGAHAGELFF. CDR3 in DNA: TGTGCCAGCTCACAACAGGGGGCTCATGCCGGGGAGCTGTTTTTT.

The chain employs TRBV15 and TRBJ2-1; TRBD2 is a possible D gene (5 bases). Germline V gene lookup returns CDR1 LNHNV and CDR2 YYDKDF (reference sequence). The germline V and J ends were trimmed by 5 bases and 9 bases, with 14 bases remaining between them. The CDR3 spans 13 residues. The CDR3 DNA reads as TGTGCCACCAGCGGAAGGACCGCGGGTGAGCAGTTCTTC. Protein sequence: CATSGRTAGEQFF.

The rearrangement links TRBV19 to TRBJ1-2; 11 nucleotides match TRBD1. Trimming removed 5 bases from V and 4 bases from J; junction bases left unmatched: 12. Germline loops: CDR1 LNHDA, CDR2 SQIVND (reference sequence). This CDR3 spans 17 amino acids. CDR3 protein: CASSQEPGTGGRYGYTF. Here the CDR3 DNA reads TGTGCCAGTAGTCAAGAACCGGGGACAGGGGGTCGCTATGGCTACACCTTC.

This clone was seen a few times. The chain uses TRBV28 and TRBJ1-2; 7 bases match TRBD1. This CDR3 comprises 12 residues. The V gene end was trimmed by 5 bases and the J gene end by 7 bases; junction bases not matched to a gene: 4. Per germline, CDR1 MDHEN and CDR2 SYDVKM. The CDR3 loop reads CASSRNRGGYTF. Here the CDR3 DNA reads TGTGCCAGCAGTAGAAACAGGGGTGGCTACACCTTC.

The genes are TRBV2 and TRBJ2-5; 11 bases line up with TRBD1. The germline V gene encodes CDR1 SNHLY and CDR2 FYNNEI. V shed 11 bases, J shed 5 bases, and the junction held 4 bases outside the gene matches. This CDR3 region has 12 residues. CDR3 DNA sequence: TGTGCCGGACAGGGGGCTGGGGAGACCCAGTACTTC. Its translation: CAGQGAGETQYF.

The chain couples TRBV5-8 to TRBJ1-4, with 11 bases that match TRBD1. V was clipped by 2 bases and J by 8 bases; unmatched bases: 2. The CDR3 consists of 14 residues. Germline loops: CDR1 SGHTS, CDR2 YDEGEE. The CDR3 DNA reads TGTGCCAGCAGCTTCGGGACAGGGGGAGAAAAACTGTTTTTT. Translation: CASSFGTGGEKLFF.

J is TRBJ1-1 and V is TRBV19; TRBD1 matches at 7 bases. Germline loops: CDR1 LNHDA, CDR2 SQIVND (reference sequence). The trim removed 5 bases at V and 3 bases at J, leaving 9 bases unmatched. This CDR3 has 15 amino acids. Written as DNA, the CDR3 is TGTGCCAGTAGTCCAAGGGGGCTGTTGGACACTGAAGCTTTCTTT. It yields the protein CASSPRGLLDTEAFF.

The chain couples TRBV5-6 to TRBJ2-7; 7 bases fit TRBD1. The germline gives CDR1 SGHDT, CDR2 YYEEEE. The CDR3 has 15 residues. Losses at the gene ends were 3 bases for V and 5 bases for J; bases not matched to a gene: 11. The CDR3 coding sequence is TGTGCCAGCAGCTACCCCGGCGGACAGGACAACGAGCAGTACTTC. It specifies CASSYPGGQDNEQYF.

Of note for this clone: A read error may account for a junction end that differs from germline. This chain connects TRBV25-1 to TRBJ1-6, with D possibly TRBD1 on 5 matching bases. Germline V gene sequence: CDR1 MGHDK, CDR2 SYGVNS. The CDR3 is made up of 15 amino acids. CDR3 coding DNA: TGTGCCAGCAGTGGTGGACACCCATATAATTTACCCCTCCACTTT. It is translated as CASSGGHPYNLPLHF.

V usage is TRBV29-1 and J usage is TRBJ1-3; D may be TRBD1 (5 bases). Deletions cut 7 bases from V and 0 bases from J, with 10 bases between. Germline V CDR1 and CDR2: SQVTM, ANQGSEA. The CDR3 is 13 amino acids. CDR3 protein: CSGIQGSGNTIYF. CDR3 nucleotide sequence: TGCAGCGGTATCCAGGGCTCTGGAAACACCATATATTTT.

The chain is built from TRBV10-2 and TRBJ1-6, with no clear D. V was pared by 7 bases and J by 0 bases, with 7 bases between. CDR1 and CDR2 from the germline V gene are WSHSY and SAAADI. CDR3 size: 14 residues. The CDR3 sequence is CASKSGSYNSPLHF. Written as DNA, the CDR3 is TGCGCCAGCAAATCCGGCTCCTATAATTCACCCCTCCACTTT.

In this sample, this clone turned up once. CDR3 in amino acids: CASSSIQGSGANVLTF. CDR3 DNA sequence: TGTGCCAGCAGTTCCATCCAGGGGTCTGGGGCCAACGTCCTGACTTTC. The rearrangement uses TRBV28 and TRBJ2-6; the D gene is possibly TRBD1 (6 bases). V lost 4 bases, J lost 1 base, and 11 bases lay in between. CDR1 MDHEN and CDR2 SYDVKM come from the germline V gene. CDR3 length: 16 amino acids.

This sequence joins TRBV6-5 and TRBJ2-3; perhaps TRBD1 as D (7 bases). The CDR3 length is 14 residues. Germline V gene lookup returns CDR1 MNHEY and CDR2 SVGAGI. V lost 6 bases to trimming and J lost 6 bases, with 16 bases between them. DNA for the CDR3: TGTGCCAGCAGCAGGGGGGTTAAGGGGGATACGCAGTATTTT. Its protein product is CASSRGVKGDTQYF.

The chain joins TRBV15 to TRBJ1-5; tentative D call: TRBD1 (6 bases). V gave up 0 bases and J gave up 8 bases, with 14 bases separating them. This CDR3 has 15 amino acids. Germline V gene sequence: CDR1 LNHNV, CDR2 YYDKDF (reference sequence). The CDR3 loop is CATSRDRAGAKPQHF. The CDR3 DNA reads TGTGCCACCAGCAGAGATCGTGCGGGGGCCAAGCCCCAGCATTTT.

The V and J genes are TRBV27 and TRBJ1-2; 7 positions agree with TRBD1. CDR1 and CDR2 (germline): MNHEY, SMNVEV (reference sequence). CDR3 length: 16 amino acids. With 0 bases clipped from V and 3 bases from J, the junction kept 7 bases outside the gene matches. The CDR3 loop reads CASSLSWRGRDYGYTF. The CDR3 bases are TGTGCCAGCAGTTTATCCTGGAGGGGGCGGGACTATGGCTACACCTTC.

The gene calls are TRBV2 and TRBJ1-2; D is possibly TRBD1 (5 bases). V lost 0 bases and J lost 2, with 7 bases in between. The CDR3 runs to 14 residues. Germline V gene lookup returns CDR1 SNHLY and CDR2 FYNNEI. CDR3 nucleotide sequence: TGTGCCAGCAGTGAAGCCCGGGGGAACTATGGCTACACCTTC. It is translated as CASSEARGNYGYTF. The full variable domain, its missing parts supplied by reference TRBV2 and TRBJ1-2, is EPEVTQTPSHQVTQMGQEVILRCVPISNHLYFYWYRQILGQKVEFLVSFYNNEISEKSEIFDDQFSVERPDGSNFTLKIRSTKLEDSAMYFCASSEARGNYGYTFGSGTRLTVV.

This clone was counted only a few times. This sequence joins TRBV27 and TRBJ2-7; 9 bases line up with TRBD1. With 5 bases clipped from V and 2 bases from J, the junction kept 10 bases outside the gene matches. Germline V gene sequence: CDR1 MNHEY, CDR2 SMNVEV (reference sequence). This CDR3 contains 16 residues. The chain's CDR3 is CASSRREGTGPYEQYF. The CDR3 nucleotides read TGTGCCAGCAGTAGGAGAGAAGGGACAGGGCCCTACGAGCAGTACTTC.

This chain connects TRBV27 to TRBJ2-2; 8 positions match TRBD2. The V gene's germline CDR1 is MNHEY and CDR2 SMNVEV (reference sequence). V shed 8 bases, J shed 2 bases, and the junction held 4 bases outside the gene matches. The CDR3 totals 14 residues. CDR3 bases: TGTGCCAGCGGTAGCGGGATTAACACCGGGGAGCTGTTTTTT. Translation gives CASGSGINTGELFF.

This chain's CDR3 is CASSPGQTGSPLHF. Here the CDR3 DNA reads TGTGCCAGCTCACCAGGACAGACTGGGTCACCCCTCCACTTT. V gene TRBV18 combines with J gene TRBJ1-6; TRBD1 might be the D (6 bases). Germline values: CDR1 KGHSH, CDR2 LQKENI. CDR3 length equals 14 residues. The V gene lost 2 bases and the J gene lost 10 bases, with 12 bases spanning the gap.

The chain couples TRBV5-1 to TRBJ2-5, with D possibly being TRBD2 (6 bases). Trimming left V 2 bases short and J 4 bases short, with 12 bases between. The CDR3 is made up of 14 amino acids. Germline lookup yields CDR1 SGHRS and CDR2 YFSETQ. This chain's CDR3 is CASSFGTSAETQYF. The DNA for the CDR3 is TGCGCCAGCAGCTTCGGGACTTCAGCAGAGACCCAGTACTTC.

CDR3 protein: CASGLIAGAYEQYF. The CDR3 bases are TGTGCCAGCGGACTAATAGCGGGGGCGTACGAGCAGTACTTC. The chain uses TRBV6-1 and TRBJ2-7; 9 bases fit TRBD2. There are 14 residues in the CDR3. Germline values: CDR1 MNHNS, CDR2 SASEGT. The J segment lost 4 bases and the V segment lost 8 bases, leaving 9 bases of the junction unmatched.

This chain connects TRBV21-1 to TRBJ1-5; TRBD1, the D gene given by the table, was not confirmed from the DNA. TRBV21-1 constitutes a pseudogene. This CDR3 has 16 amino acids. The CDR3 DNA is TGTGCCAGCAGCAAGACAGGATGCTATAGCAATCAGCCCCAGCATTTT. The encoded protein is CASSKTGCYSNQPQHF.

CDR3 sequence (DNA): TGTGCCAGCAGAAGGGACAGGGTGGCTGAGCAGTTCTTC. Its translation: CASRRDRVAEQFF. This rearrangement joins TRBV6-5 to TRBJ2-1; 9 nucleotides agree with TRBD1. Germline trimming cut 6 bases from V and 9 bases from J; bases unmatched to any gene: 6. The CDR3 covers 13 residues. The germline V gene has CDR1 MNHEY and CDR2 SVGAGI.

V and J are TRBV5-1 and TRBJ2-1, with 11 bases that match TRBD1. The CDR3 is 15 residues long. J was trimmed by 3 bases and V by 4 bases; bases with no gene match: 3. Germline V gene lookup returns CDR1 SGHRS and CDR2 YFSETQ. The CDR3 region is CASSPGQGVYNEQFF. The CDR3 region has the DNA TGCGCCAGCAGCCCGGGACAGGGGGTCTACAATGAGCAGTTCTTC.

This clone appeared a single time. The rearrangement uses TRBV5-1 and TRBJ1-4; tentatively, D is TRBD1 (6 bases). The germline V and J ends were trimmed by 4 bases and 4 bases, with 14 bases remaining between them. From germline, CDR1 is SGHRS and CDR2 YFSETQ. The CDR3 loop spans 15 amino acids. CDR3 loop: CASSPTGRINEKLFF. As DNA, the CDR3 is TGCGCCAGCAGCCCTACAGGGCGGATTAATGAAAAACTGTTTTTT.

The CDR3 loop reads CASSLGGLDYGYTF. The CDR3 DNA is TGTGCCAGCAGTTTGGGGGGGCTGGACTATGGCTACACCTTC. This sequence joins TRBV6-6 and TRBJ1-2; tentatively, D is TRBD1 (6 bases). The germline gives CDR1 MNHNY, CDR2 SVGAGI (reference sequence). Between the trimmed V and J ends, which lost 4 bases and 3 bases, there was a span of 12 bases. CDR3 length: 14 amino acids.

This chain connects TRBV10-3 to TRBJ1-3, with 9 bases fitting TRBD1. V was clipped by 2 bases and J by 5 bases; unmatched bases: 4. This CDR3 is 15 amino acids long. Germline V lookup: CDR1 ENHRY, CDR2 SYGVKD. The CDR3 region is CAISERDRARNTIYF. Written as DNA, the CDR3 is TGTGCCATCAGTGAGCGGGACAGGGCTAGAAACACCATATATTTT.